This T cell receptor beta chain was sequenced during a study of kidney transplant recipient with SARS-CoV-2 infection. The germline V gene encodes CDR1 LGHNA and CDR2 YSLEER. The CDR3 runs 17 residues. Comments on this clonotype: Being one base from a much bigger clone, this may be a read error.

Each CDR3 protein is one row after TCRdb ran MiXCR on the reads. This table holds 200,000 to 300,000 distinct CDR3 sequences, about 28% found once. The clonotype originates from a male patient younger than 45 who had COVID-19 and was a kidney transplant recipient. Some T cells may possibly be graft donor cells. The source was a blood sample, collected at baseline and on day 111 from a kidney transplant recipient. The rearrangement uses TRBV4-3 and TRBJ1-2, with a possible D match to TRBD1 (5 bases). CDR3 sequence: CASSIDTGRRKTYGHTF. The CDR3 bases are TGCGCCAGCAGCATTGATACAGGACGTCGAAAGACCTATGGCCACACCTTC.